These T cell receptor beta chains were read from a single sample in a study of regulatory T cells in long-lasting Graves disease. MiXCR, run by TCRdb on the multiplex PCR reads, gives a single entry per CDR3 protein. The sample carries 700,000 or so distinct CDR3 sequences, around 30% recorded once. The sample consisted of peripheral blood mononuclear cells (PBMCs), taken when the disease was refractory, from a patient treated with antithyroid drugs. The source of these receptors is a female donor with Graves disease. Both conserved end residues are part of each CDR3. A D gene is named only where the DNA matches it firmly. Only part of the rows carry a size: once, few, many, or a class if the clone is expanded.

TRBJ1-2 TRBV7-9 - - CASSDTGGLLPYGYTF TGTGCCAGCAGCGATACGGGGGGGCTGCTCCCTTATGGCTACACCTTC
TRBJ1-1 TRBV19 - - CASSGGKYTEAFF TGTGCCAGTAGTGGGGGGAAGTACACTGAAGCTTTCTTT
TRBJ1-1 TRBV6-5 TRBD1 - CASSFLGQGGTEAFF TGTGCCAGCAGTTTCCTTGGACAGGGGGGGACTGAAGCTTTCTTT
TRBJ1-1 TRBV28 - many CASRFGGIGGTEAFF TGTGCCAGCAGATTTGGGGGGATCGGGGGCACTGAAGCTTTCTTT
TRBJ2-1 TRBV29-1 TRBD2 - CSVALLTSGRAEQFF TGCAGCGTCGCTCTCTTAACTAGCGGGAGGGCTGAGCAGTTCTTC
TRBJ1-5 TRBV19 - once CASSISGYQPQHF TGTGCCAGTAGTATATCTGGATATCAGCCCCAGCATTTT
TRBJ2-5 TRBV3-1 - - CASSPIGLAPQETQYF TGTGCCAGCAGCCCGATCGGTTTAGCGCCCCAAGAGACCCAGTACTTC
TRBJ2-3 TRBV12-3/TRBV12-4 TRBD1 - CAILGQGVDTQYF TGTGCCATCCTGGGACAGGGGGTGGATACGCAGTATTTT
TRBJ1-1 TRBV30 TRBD1 - CAWISGQMNTEAFF TGTGCCTGGATATCGGGACAGATGAACACTGAAGCTTTCTTT
TRBJ1-5 TRBV5-6 TRBD1 - CASSLARGQAAQPQHF TGTGCCAGCAGCTTGGCTCGGGGACAGGCGGCCCAGCCCCAGCATTTT
TRBJ2-5 TRBV7-9 TRBD2 - CASSPVGLEDQETQYF TGTGCCAGCAGCCCCGTAGGACTAGAGGATCAAGAGACCCAGTACTTC
TRBJ1-1 TRBV2 - many CASSADWDAMFF TGTGCCAGCAGCGCCGACTGGGATGCGATGTTCTTT
TRBJ2-5 TRBV15 - - CATSRDRLYQETQYF TGTGCCACCAGCAGAGACAGGCTCTACCAAGAGACCCAGTACTTC
TRBJ2-7 TRBV20-1 TRBD1 - CSATTGGRNEQYF TGCAGTGCTACAACAGGGGGTCGGAACGAGCAGTACTTC
TRBJ1-2 TRBV2 - many CADHSRGATNYGYTF TGTGCCGACCACTCCCGGGGGGCGACTAACTATGGCTACACCTTC
TRBJ1-1 TRBV3-1 - - CASSQGRNAEAFF TGTGCCAGCAGCCAAGGGCGTAACGCTGAAGCTTTCTTT
TRBJ1-1 TRBV6-1 TRBD1 - CASQEGGASTEAFF TGTGCCAGCCAGGAAGGGGGCGCGAGCACTGAAGCTTTCTTT
TRBJ1-2 TRBV29-1 - - CSVDSPHGYTF TGCAGCGTTGACAGCCCACATGGCTACACCTTC
TRBJ1-1 TRBV20-1 TRBD1 - CSARDRGTGETEAFF TGCAGTGCTAGAGATCGCGGGACAGGGGAGACTGAAGCTTTCTTT
TRBJ1-1 TRBV19 - - CASATGPNTEAFF TGTGCCAGTGCTACAGGGCCAAACACTGAAGCTTTCTTT
TRBJ1-3 TRBV6-1 - - CASSSPGSGNTIYF TGTGCCAGCAGCTCACCAGGGTCTGGAAACACCATATATTTT
TRBJ1-2 TRBV9 - - CASSVADSLYGYTF TGTGCCAGCAGCGTAGCTGATAGTCTTTATGGCTACACCTTC
TRBJ1-1 TRBV6-2/TRBV6-3 - few CASSQSILSENTEAFF TGTGCCAGCAGTCAGTCCATATTATCTGAGAACACTGAAGCTTTCTTT
TRBJ2-2 TRBV12-3/TRBV12-4 TRBD2 few CASSNVLAGKANTGELFF TGTGCCAGCAGTAACGTACTAGCGGGAAAAGCGAACACCGGGGAGCTGTTTTTT
TRBJ1-1 TRBV20-1 TRBD1 - CSARLTGETEAFF TGCAGTGCTAGACTCACAGGGGAAACTGAAGCTTTCTTT
TRBJ1-5 TRBV19 - - CASNPSGASNQPQHF TGTGCCAGTAATCCCTCCGGGGCCTCCAATCAGCCCCAGCATTTT
TRBJ1-2 TRBV9 TRBD1 - CASSVDFTGTGDGYGYTF TGTGCCAGCAGCGTAGACTTTACCGGGACAGGGGATGGCTATGGCTACACCTTC
TRBJ1-1 TRBV5-5 TRBD1 few CASSLGQGPIGAFF TGTGCCAGCAGCTTGGGACAGGGCCCGATTGGGGCTTTCTTT
TRBJ1-1 TRBV6-5 TRBD1 - CAGSYRGPLNTEAFF TGTGCCGGCAGTTACAGGGGGCCGTTGAACACTGAAGCTTTCTTT
TRBJ1-2 TRBV11-2 - - CASSLGDTANYGYTF TGTGCCAGCAGCTTGGGGGACACCGCTAACTATGGCTACACCTTC
TRBJ2-5 TRBV5-6 - - CASSPTGEVETQYF TGTGCCAGCAGCCCAACGGGGGAGGTCGAGACCCAGTACTTC
TRBJ1-5 TRBV27 TRBD1 - CASSWRGRDNQPQHF TGTGCCAGCAGTTGGAGGGGGCGAGACAATCAGCCCCAGCATTTT
TRBJ1-1 TRBV6-1 - once CASSPTSLGGYTEAFF TGTGCCAGCAGCCCTACTAGCCTGGGGGGCTACACTGAAGCTTTCTTT
TRBJ1-5 TRBV7-9 - many CASSPLNQPQHF TGTGCCAGCAGCCCCCTGAATCAGCCCCAGCATTTT
TRBJ1-4 TRBV19 TRBD1 - CASRILPGQGNEKLFF TGTGCCAGTAGAATTCTTCCGGGACAGGGAAATGAAAAACTGTTTTTT
TRBJ2-5 TRBV12-3/TRBV12-4 TRBD2 - CASSPTTSGKETQYF TGTGCCAGCAGCCCCACAACTAGCGGGAAAGAGACCCAGTACTTC
TRBJ1-6 TRBV12-3/TRBV12-4 TRBD1 few CASSLTGGDSPLHF TGTGCCAGCAGTTTGACAGGGGGCGATTCACCCCTCCACTTT
TRBJ2-4 TRBV6-2/TRBV6-3 - many CASRPPGSKNIQYF TGTGCCAGCAGACCACCAGGGTCCAAAAACATTCAGTACTTC
TRBJ1-2 TRBV3-1 - few CASSQATRPTF TGTGCCAGCAGCCAAGCCACACGACCCACCTTC
TRBJ1-5 TRBV6-1 - few CATRGKLNQPQHF TGTGCCACCCGAGGGAAGCTCAATCAGCCCCAGCATTTT
TRBJ1-1 TRBV20-1 - many CSASMNTEAFF TGCAGTGCTAGTATGAACACTGAAGCTTTCTTT
TRBJ2-5 TRBV7-2 - many CASSLRPGDGETQYF TGTGCCAGCAGCTTAAGGCCGGGTGACGGAGAGACCCAGTACTTC
TRBJ2-2 TRBV7-2 TRBD2 once CASSYGLAGGSGELFF TGTGCCAGCAGCTACGGACTAGCGGGAGGGTCCGGGGAGCTGTTTTTT
TRBJ2-5 TRBV7-9 TRBD2 - CASLGLAGGPETQYF TGTGCCAGCCTCGGACTAGCGGGAGGGCCGGAGACCCAGTACTTC
TRBJ2-1 TRBV2 TRBD2 few CASRTSGDEQFF TGTGCCAGCAGGACTAGCGGCGATGAGCAGTTCTTC
TRBJ1-1 TRBV27 - few CASSLGRGRNGEAFF TGTGCCAGCAGTTTAGGCCGGGGGCGCAACGGTGAAGCTTTCTTT
TRBJ2-1 TRBV4-1 TRBD1 once CASSQEGTGQYNEQFF TGCGCCAGCAGCCAAGAGGGGACGGGACAGTACAATGAGCAGTTCTTC
TRBJ1-2 TRBV30 - - CAWSARRDYGYTF TGTGCCTGGAGTGCGCGCCGCGACTATGGCTACACCTTC
TRBJ2-2 TRBV2 - many CASSELHFSYAANTGELFF TGTGCCAGCAGTGAGTTGCATTTTTCATATGCCGCGAACACCGGGGAGCTGTTTTTT
TRBJ1-6 TRBV6-2/TRBV6-3 - - CASSQFRHSPLHF TGTGCCAGCAGCCAATTCCGCCATTCACCCCTCCACTTT
TRBJ1-4 TRBV6-1 TRBD1 few CASINRGREKLFF TGTGCCAGCATCAACAGGGGGCGCGAAAAACTGTTTTTT
TRBJ1-3 TRBV6-2/TRBV6-3 - - CASSETWTAVSGNTIYF TGTGCCAGCAGTGAAACTTGGACAGCGGTCTCTGGAAACACCATATATTTT